The 8 T cell receptor beta chains below were found in one sample sequenced in a study of blood T cell repertoires in COVID-19. The repertoire was sequenced with immunoSEQ multiplex PCR; TCRdb's copy has only in-frame clones and lacks some. The table lists 150,000 to 200,000 clones, almost 80% of them singletons. The specimen was peripheral blood. These receptors were taken from a man in his sixties with active or convalescent COVID-19.

This chain joins TRBV2 and TRBJ2-3; tentatively, D is TRBD2 (6 bases). The CDR3 has 14 amino acids. V dropped 7 bases and J dropped 0 bases, with 11 bases sitting between them. Per the germline V gene, CDR1 is SNHLY and CDR2 is FYNNEI. DNA of the CDR3: TGTGCCAGCAAGGCGGGAATTAGCACAGATACGCAGTATTTT. Its protein is CASKAGISTDTQYF. Full variable domain (rest looked up from reference TRBV2 and TRBJ2-3): EPEVTQTPSHQVTQMGQEVILRCVPISNHLYFYWYRQILGQKVEFLVSFYNNEISEKSEIFDDQFSVERPDGSNFTLKIRSTKLEDSAMYFCASKAGISTDTQYFGPGTRLTVL.

V is TRBV5-1 and J is TRBJ2-3; D call uncertain. The V gene lost 4 bases and the J gene lost 4 bases, with 10 bases spanning the gap. CDR1 is SGHRS, CDR2 YFSETQ, per germline. The CDR3 sequence is 13 residues long. The CDR3 DNA sequence: TGCGCCAGCAGCCCCTTTCCGGCAGATACGCAGTATTTT. The encoded protein is CASSPFPADTQYF.

The chain joins TRBV18 to TRBJ2-2; tentative D call: TRBD1 (5 bases). The CDR3 is 17 residues long. V was cut by 1 base and J by 7 bases, with 19 bases left in between. Germline CDR1 is KGHSH and CDR2 is LQKENI. The CDR3 nucleotides are TGTGCCAGCTCACCACAGGACACAACCCCGGGTGGCGGGGAGCTGTTTTTT. Encoded protein: CASSPQDTTPGGGELFF.

J is TRBJ2-7 and V is TRBV4-3, with 7 nucleotides matching TRBD2. Germline values: CDR1 LGHNA, CDR2 YSLEER. Trimming cost V 3 bases and J 5 bases; bases outside gene matches: 10. CDR3 length: 15 amino acids. The CDR3 nucleotides read TGCGCCAGCAGCCATAGTGGGAGGGCCGTCCACGAGCAGTACTTC. It is translated as CASSHSGRAVHEQYF.

This rearrangement joins TRBV6-5 to TRBJ1-6; weak D call: TRBD1 (6 bases). Trimming left V 6 bases short and J 9 bases short, with 18 bases between. Germline V CDR1 and CDR2: MNHEY, SVGAGI. CDR3 length: 15 amino acids. The CDR3 sequence: CASSSLTGSSSPLHF. Here the CDR3 DNA reads TGTGCCAGCAGCAGCCTTACAGGGAGTAGTTCACCCCTCCACTTT.

V gene TRBV18 combines with J gene TRBJ1-6; TRBD1 agrees at 7 bases. Germline V gene data show CDR1 as KGHSH and CDR2 as LQKENI. This CDR3 has 15 amino acids. The ends lost 6 bases at V and 7 bases at J; junction bases unmatched: 9. The CDR3 reads CASSQRQGGNSPLHF. Written as DNA, the CDR3 is TGTGCCAGCTCTCAAAGACAGGGTGGAAATTCACCCCTCCACTTT. The whole variable domain, remainder taken from reference TRBV18 and TRBJ1-6, is NAGVMQNPRHLVRRRGQEARLRCSPMKGHSHVYWYRQLPEEGLKFMVYLQKENIIDESGMPKERFSAEFPKEGPSILRIQQVVRGDSAAYFCASSQRQGGNSPLHFGNGTRLTVT.

This clone has only a few counts. V and J are TRBV7-2 and TRBJ2-1, with D unresolved. Germline V lookup: CDR1 SGHTA, CDR2 FQGNSA. V lost 5 bases to trimming and J lost 5 bases, with 19 bases between them. This CDR3 has 16 amino acids. This chain's CDR3 is CASSPWPVAPDNEQFF. CDR3 nucleotides: TGTGCCAGCAGCCCATGGCCCGTGGCCCCCGACAATGAGCAGTTCTTC. Full variable domain (remainder filled in from reference TRBV7-2 and TRBJ2-1): GAGVSQSPSNKVTEKGKDVELRCDPISGHTALYWYRQSLGQGLEFLIYFQGNSAPDKSGLPSDRFSAERTGGSVSTLTIQRTQQEDSAVYLCASSPWPVAPDNEQFFGPGTRLTVL.

The CDR3 nucleotides are TGTGCCAGCAGCTACTTAGGGGGAGATACGCAGTATTTT. It specifies CASSYLGGDTQYF. The chain links TRBV11-2 to TRBJ2-3, with a possible D match to TRBD1 (6 bases). This CDR3 comprises 13 residues. V was clipped by 4 bases and J by 5 bases, with 10 bases between them. In germline, CDR1 is SGHAT, CDR2 FQNNGV.